This TCR beta chain was sequenced during a study of T cell responses to AZD1222 COVID-19 vaccine. For this clone: Within the sample, other DNA sequences also encode this same CDR3.

CDR3 length equals 14 residues. Per germline, CDR1 SGHRS and CDR2 YFSETQ. Trimming took 0 bases from V and 5 from J; bases not matched to a gene: 4. The method was immunoSEQ multiplex PCR; TCRdb's version includes in-frame clones alone and lacks a portion of them. Here the sample spans 150,000 to 180,000 clones, 88% being singletons. The J gene is TRBJ2-5, the V gene TRBV5-1; 7 nucleotides match TRBD2. This receptor was taken from an adult in good health. Sequences were derived from peripheral blood, sampled on day 0 of AZD1222 vaccination. The CDR3 protein is CASSLAGGRETQYF. The CDR3 DNA reads TGCGCCAGCAGCTTGGCGGGGGGAAGGGAGACCCAGTACTTC. The full variable domain, completed using reference TRBV5-1 and TRBJ2-5, is KAGVTQTPRYLIKTRGQQVTLSCSPISGHRSVSWYQQTPGQGLQFLFEYFSETQRNKGNFPGRFSGRQFSNSRSEMNVSTLELGDSALYLCASSLAGGRETQYFGPGTRLLVL.